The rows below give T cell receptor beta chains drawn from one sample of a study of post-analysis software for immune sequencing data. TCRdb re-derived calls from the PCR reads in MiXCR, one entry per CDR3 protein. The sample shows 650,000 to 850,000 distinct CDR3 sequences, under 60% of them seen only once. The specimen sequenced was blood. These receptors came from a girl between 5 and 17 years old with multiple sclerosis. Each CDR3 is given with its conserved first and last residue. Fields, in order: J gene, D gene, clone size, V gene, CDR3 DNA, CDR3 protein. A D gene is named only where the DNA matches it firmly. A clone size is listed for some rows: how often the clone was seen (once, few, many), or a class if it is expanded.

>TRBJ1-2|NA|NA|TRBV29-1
TGCAGCGTTGAAGGGGTGGAGGGAATCGTTAGGGACTACACCTTC
CSVEGVEGIVRDYTF
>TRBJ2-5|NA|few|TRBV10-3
TGTGCCATCAGTGAGTCGGGTGAGACCCAGTACTTC
CAISESGETQYF
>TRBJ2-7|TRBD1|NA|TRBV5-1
TGCGCCAGCAGTCAACTCGACAGGGTCCTTTCCGAGCAGTACTTC
CASSQLDRVLSEQYF
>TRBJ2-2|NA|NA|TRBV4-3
TGCGCCAGCAGCCAAGTCAGCGTTAGGCTAACCGGGGAGCTGTTTTTT
CASSQVSVRLTGELFF
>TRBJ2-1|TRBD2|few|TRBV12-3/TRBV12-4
TGTGCCAGCACTCCAGGCCAACTAGCGGGAGATAATGAGCAGTTCTTC
CASTPGQLAGDNEQFF
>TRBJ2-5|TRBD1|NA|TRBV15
TGTGCCACCAGCGATGGACAGGGGGGAGAGACCCAGTACTTC
CATSDGQGGETQYF
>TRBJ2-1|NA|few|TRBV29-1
TGCAGCGTTGAAGGGGTCGAGGGGGACCTTTCCTACAATGAGCAGTTCTTC
CSVEGVEGDLSYNEQFF
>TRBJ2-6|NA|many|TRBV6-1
TGTGCCAGCAGCCCTACAGGGTCTGGGGCCAACGTCCTGACTTTC
CASSPTGSGANVLTF
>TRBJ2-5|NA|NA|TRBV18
TGTGCCAGCTCACCGTTAGCGGCCCGGGAGACCCAGTACTTC
CASSPLAARETQYF
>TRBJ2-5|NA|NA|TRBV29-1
TGCAGCGTTGAAGACCTCGGGACTGCTCCTGGGACCCAGTACTTC
CSVEDLGTAPGTQYF
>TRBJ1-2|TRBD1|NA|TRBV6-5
TGTGCCAGCAGGACCGGGACAGGTACCTTCTATGGCTACACCTTC
CASRTGTGTFYGYTF
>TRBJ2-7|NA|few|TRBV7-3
TGTGCCAGCAGCGATGACAACTACGAGCAGTACTTC
CASSDDNYEQYF
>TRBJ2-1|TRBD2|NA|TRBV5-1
TGCGCCAGCAGGCTAGCGGGCCCGAAGGGCGATGAGCAGTTCTTC
CASRLAGPKGDEQFF
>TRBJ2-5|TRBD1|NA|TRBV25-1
TGTGCCAGCAGTATACCACCATTCTCCGGGACAGGGAGAGGGGAGACCCAGTACTTC
CASSIPPFSGTGRGETQYF
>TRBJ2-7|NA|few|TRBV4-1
TGCGCCAGCAGCCCCGAAGGGGAGAGCTCCTACGAGCAGTACTTC
CASSPEGESSYEQYF
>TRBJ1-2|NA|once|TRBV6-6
TGTGCCAGTGGGGCCCATGGGGGGGGCGACTACACCTTC
CASGAHGGGDYTF
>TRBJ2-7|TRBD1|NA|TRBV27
TGTGCCAGCAGTCTCTCTATCGGGACAGTCCCCTACGAGCAGTACTTC
CASSLSIGTVPYEQYF
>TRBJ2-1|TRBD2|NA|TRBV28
TGTGCCAGCAGTGAACTAGCGGGAGAATTAAATGAGCAGTTCTTC
CASSELAGELNEQFF
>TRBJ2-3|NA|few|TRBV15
TGTGCCACCAGCAGAGATCCGGGGGATACGCAGTATTTT
CATSRDPGDTQYF
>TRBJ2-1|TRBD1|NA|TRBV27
TGTGCCAGCAGTTTTACCGGGACAGGGGTTGGCAATGAGCAGTTCTTC
CASSFTGTGVGNEQFF
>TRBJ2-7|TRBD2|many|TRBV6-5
TGTGCCAGCAGTTACTCGACTAGCGGGAGTTACGAGCAGTACTTC
CASSYSTSGSYEQYF
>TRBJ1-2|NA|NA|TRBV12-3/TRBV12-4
TGTGCCAGCAGTTTATTGGTTACTGGGACCGATGGCTACACCTTC
CASSLLVTGTDGYTF
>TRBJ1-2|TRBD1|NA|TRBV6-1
TGTGCCAGCAGTCCTCGGACAGGGTTCACCTATGGCTACACCTTC
CASSPRTGFTYGYTF
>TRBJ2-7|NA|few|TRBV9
TGTGCCAGCAGCGTAGCTGTGGGCGGTGGATACGAGCAGTACTTC
CASSVAVGGGYEQYF
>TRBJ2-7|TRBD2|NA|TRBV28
TGTGCCAGCAGCCCGGGGGGGGCGGATTACTACGAGCAGTACTTC
CASSPGGADYYEQYF
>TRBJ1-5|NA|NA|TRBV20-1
TGCAGTGCTGGGGGGCTCCAAGTAGATCAGCCCCAGCATTTT
CSAGGLQVDQPQHF
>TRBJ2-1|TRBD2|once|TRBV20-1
TGCAGTGCCGGGGAGAGCGGGAGGGCATCCTACTACAATGAGCAGTTCTTC
CSAGESGRASYYNEQFF
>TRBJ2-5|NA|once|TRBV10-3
TGTGCCATCCTAGACTCCGGGGGTGAGCAGTACTTC
CAILDSGGEQYF
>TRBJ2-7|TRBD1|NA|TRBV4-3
TGCGCCAGCAGCCAAGGGGACAGGGCCTACGAGCAGTACTTC
CASSQGDRAYEQYF
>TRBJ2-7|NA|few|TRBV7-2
TGTGCCAGCAGCTTGAACACCATCTACGAGCAGTACTTC
CASSLNTIYEQYF
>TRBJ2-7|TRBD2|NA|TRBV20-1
TGCAGCCCTAGCGCGCGGGAGATGTACGAGCAGTACTTC
CSPSAREMYEQYF